The 14 T cell receptor beta chains below come from one sample, sequenced in a study of cytomegalovirus exposure and HLA in healthy donors. With 60 Vbeta and 13 Jbeta primers, the PCR was carried out. Data came from immunoSEQ multiplex PCR; TCRdb stores just in-frame clones and leaves some out. The table lists around 180,000 clones, 84% of them singletons. Material for sequencing was PBMCs. All receptors come from a girl under 18 in good health and CMV-seropositive.

In this sample, this clone turned up once. This chain connects TRBV23-1 to TRBJ1-1; D gene ambiguous. TRBV23-1 counts as an open reading frame of uncertain function. With 6 bases removed from V and 5 bases from J, the gap between germline ends came to 19 bases. This CDR3 is built from 15 residues. The CDR3 DNA follows: TGCGCCAGCAGGTACCGGTTCTCCCGAGATACTGAAGCTTTCTTT. Its protein is CASRYRFSRDTEAFF.

The chain recombines TRBV7-2 with TRBJ1-5; D call uncertain. The CDR3 has 13 residues. Per germline, CDR1 SGHTA and CDR2 FQGNSA. The V and J ends lost 3 bases and 4 bases respectively, with 7 bases between them. CDR3 DNA: TGTGCCAGCAGCTTTCCGGGGAATCAGCCCCAGCATTTT. Residues: CASSFPGNQPQHF.

This chain connects TRBV4-2 to TRBJ1-1; D gene unclear. The germline V gene has CDR1 LGHNA and CDR2 YNFKEQ. V dropped 2 bases and J dropped 4 bases, with 11 bases sitting between them. The CDR3 is made up of 14 amino acids. The CDR3 sequence is CASSQPYEGTEAFF. As DNA, the CDR3 is TGTGCCAGCAGCCAACCCTATGAGGGCACTGAAGCTTTCTTT.

The chain combines TRBV2 with TRBJ2-3, with 10 positions matching TRBD2. CDR1 and CDR2 (germline): SNHLY, FYNNEI. V shed 6 bases, J shed 2 bases, and the junction held 2 bases outside the gene matches. CDR3 length: 14 amino acids. CDR3 nucleotides: TGTGCCAGCAGCCTAGCGGGGGTCACAGATACGCAGTATTTT. Its protein is CASSLAGVTDTQYF.

The genes are TRBV7-3 and TRBJ1-1, with D perhaps matching TRBD1 (5 bases). The V and J ends lost 4 bases and 7 bases respectively, with 10 bases between them. The CDR3 covers 12 residues. Germline values: CDR1 SGHTA, CDR2 FQGTGA. Written as DNA, the CDR3 is TGTGCCAGCAGCTCGCTAGACAGTGAAGCTTTCTTT. It specifies CASSSLDSEAFF.

With regard to this clone: A junction end diverges from the germline sequence, so it may reflect a read error. The chain employs TRBV9 and TRBJ1-1; no firm D call. Germline CDR1 SGDLS, CDR2 YYNGEE. The length of the CDR3 is 15 residues. CDR3 coding DNA: TGTGCCAGCAGCGTAGAGGCCCTGGAGAACGCTGAAGCTTTCTTT. Translating it yields CASSVEALENAEAFF.

DNA of the CDR3: TGCAGTGCAGGACATAACAATGAGCAGTTCTTC. Protein sequence: CSAGHNNEQFF. This sequence joins TRBV20-1 and TRBJ2-1, with D possibly TRBD1 on 5 matching bases. This CDR3 region has 11 residues. Germline V CDR1 and CDR2: DFQATT, SNEGSKA (reference sequence). Deletions cut 6 bases from V and 5 bases from J, with 8 bases between.

Comments on this clone: Other DNA sequences in the sample encode the same CDR3. The chain employs TRBV19 and TRBJ1-5; a weak D match, TRBD1 (5 bases). Germline CDR1 and CDR2: LNHDA and SQIVND (reference sequence). V was cut by 9 bases and J by 4 bases, with 10 bases left in between. This CDR3 spans 12 amino acids. This CDR3 reads CASRGGNQPQHF. CDR3 coding DNA: TGTGCCAGCCGTGGGGGGAATCAGCCCCAGCATTTT.

This CDR3 is CASSKGQGADTGELFF. The DNA for the CDR3 is TGCGCCAGCAGCAAAGGACAGGGGGCAGACACCGGGGAGCTGTTTTTT. This rearrangement joins TRBV5-1 to TRBJ2-2; 11 bases map to TRBD1. The germline V gene encodes CDR1 SGHRS and CDR2 YFSETQ. Trimming took 4 bases from V and 3 from J; bases not matched to a gene: 5. This CDR3 is 16 amino acids long.

V and J are TRBV7-9 and TRBJ1-1; D not certain. The CDR3 contains 14 residues. Germline CDR1 reads SEHNR; CDR2 reads FQNEAQ (reference sequence). V lost 5 bases and J 4 bases, leaving 14 bases between the germline ends. CDR3 in DNA: TGTGCCAGCAGCAGCGGAAGAAGGCCCACTGAAGCTTTCTTT. Translation: CASSSGRRPTEAFF.

The chain carries TRBV6-1 and TRBJ1-2, with TRBD1 as a possible D gene (6 bases). CDR1 is MNHNS and CDR2 is SASEGT in the germline V gene. The CDR3 is 14 amino acids. V was clipped by 8 bases and J by 4 bases, with 17 bases between them. The CDR3 protein is CASPHGGQPYGYTF. The CDR3 nucleotides are TGTGCCAGCCCCCATGGGGGACAACCCTATGGCTACACCTTC.

The gene calls are TRBV5-1 and TRBJ1-1; a possible D gene is TRBD1 (5 bases). The CDR3 sequence is 15 residues long. Deletions cut 5 bases from V and 1 base from J, with 15 bases between. Germline loops: CDR1 SGHRS, CDR2 YFSETQ. This chain's CDR3 is CASREGSEKNTEAFF. In DNA form, the CDR3 reads TGCGCCAGCAGGGAGGGGTCGGAAAAGAACACTGAAGCTTTCTTT.

The chain combines TRBV5-1 with TRBJ1-4; possibly TRBD1 for D (5 bases). The CDR3 spans 16 residues. CDR1 and CDR2 from the germline V gene are SGHRS and YFSETQ. V lost 1 base, J lost 0 bases, and 10 bases lay in between. CDR3 in amino acids: CASSLWGVATNEKLFF. In nucleotides, the CDR3 is TGCGCCAGCAGCTTGTGGGGGGTTGCAACTAATGAAAAACTGTTTTTT.

The chain employs TRBV5-1 and TRBJ1-2; the match to TRBD1 covers 8 bases. V dropped 0 bases and J dropped 3; count of bases not matched to a gene: 10. CDR3 length: 17 amino acids. Germline lookup yields CDR1 SGHRS and CDR2 YFSETQ. This CDR3 reads CASSLVPGDRIDYGYTF. CDR3 nucleotides: TGCGCCAGCAGCTTGGTCCCAGGGGACAGGATTGACTATGGCTACACCTTC.